The 13 T cell receptor delta chains presented below share a single source sample, sequenced in a study of DNA immune sequencing with unique molecular identifiers. Primers for all 8 TRDV and 4 TRDJ genes amplified genomic DNA in 32-plex. A 12-nucleotide UMI was added during 2 to 3 barcoding PCR cycles before adapter PCR. TCRdb reanalysed the multiplex PCR reads with CATT. Of roughly 2,300 delta-chain clones listed, roughly 11% are singletons. The sequenced material came from gamma-delta T cells enriched from blood buffy coat, or unenriched PBMCs (not recorded which). The source of these receptors is a human donor in good health.

The chain employs TRDV1 and TRDJ1, with 8 bases that match TRDD3. As TCRdb names no J gene, one was assigned here on the basis of a DNA match to germline. Trimming took 5 bases from V and 7 from J; bases not matched to a gene: 18. The CDR3 has 17 amino acids. Germline V lookup: CDR1 TSWWSYY, CDR2 QGS. The DNA of the CDR3 is TGTGCTCTTGGGAACCTTTCCCCCGGGTGGGGGATCGGTAAACTCATCTTT. Translating gives CALGNLSPGWGIGKLIF.

The CDR3 sequence: CALGGVPAFAVQTDKLIF. The CDR3 coding sequence is TGTGCTCTTGGGGGGGTCCCGGCCTTCGCAGTGCAAACCGATAAACTCATCTTT. The chain has TRDV1 and TRDJ1; a weak D match, TRDD2 (5 bases). This CDR3 contains 18 residues. The V gene lost 4 bases and the J gene lost 2 bases, with 23 bases spanning the gap. Germline V gene sequence: CDR1 TSWWSYY, CDR2 QGS.

This clone was seen a few times. This DNA's translation differs at residue 7 from TCRdb's protein, which comes from a much larger clone; a read error is likely, and the protein shown is translated from the DNA. The chain combines TRDV2 with TRDJ3, with 10 bases aligning to TRDD3. The CDR3 spans 20 residues. The V gene's germline CDR1 is GEAIGNYY and CDR2 EKD. J was trimmed by 1 base and V by 1 base; bases with no gene match: 9. The CDR3 sequence: CACDTVQGDTLSWDTRQMFF. CDR3 nucleotide sequence: TGTGCCTGTGACACAGTACAGGGGGATACGCTATCCTGGGACACCCGACAGATGTTTTTC.

As to this clone: With a far larger clone one base away, a read error is the likely cause. Other DNA sequences in this sample translate to the same CDR3. This sequence joins TRDV2 and TRDJ1; the match to TRDD3 covers 12 bases. Germline loops: CDR1 GEAIGNYY, CDR2 EKD. The CDR3 sequence is 16 residues long. For the CDR3, the DNA is TGTGCCTGCGACAAGCTGGGGGATACGCAGGCCGATAAACTCATCTTT. Protein: CACDKLGDTQADKLIF.

Regarding this clone: It is likely a read error: a sequence one base away is far more abundant. The chain carries TRDV1 and TRDJ1; 7 nucleotides line up with TRDD3. No J gene is reported in TCRdb; it was inferred here by comparing the DNA with germline. The CDR3 length is 23 residues. The germline V gene has CDR1 TSWWSYY and CDR2 QGS. Losses at the gene ends were 4 bases for V and 8 bases for J; bases not matched to a gene: 37. DNA for the CDR3: TGTGCTCTTGGGGTAGTCAAGGGCGCCTACCGCCCTTACTGGGGAATCCCCACCTGGAAACTCATCTTT. It encodes CALGVVKGAYRPYWGIPTWKLIF.

The V call is TRDV1, the J call TRDJ1; D is unresolved. The germline gives CDR1 TSWWSYY, CDR2 QGS. This CDR3 has 13 amino acids. Trimming cost V 3 bases and J 3 bases, with 8 bases left between them. CDR3 loop: CALGEAPADKLIF. The DNA of the CDR3 is TGTGCTCTTGGGGAGGCCCCCGCCGATAAACTCATCTTT.

The genes are TRDV1 and TRDJ1, with 13 bases matching TRDD3. The J gene, absent from TCRdb, was called here by matching the DNA to germline. J gave up 5 bases and V 3 bases, and 24 bases lay outside the gene matches. Germline CDR1 reads TSWWSYY; CDR2 reads QGS. The CDR3 totals 22 residues. DNA of the CDR3: TGTGCTCTTGGGGACGCGGCCTTCCTAACCCCCTACTACTGGGGGATACGTGATAAACTCATCTTT. Its protein product is CALGDAAFLTPYYWGIRDKLIF.

No V gene was called here, but the J gene is TRDJ1; the D call in the table, TRDD3, was not verified against the DNA. The CDR3 consists of 19 residues. The CDR3 reads CALGDLSWNWGMYTDKLIF. In DNA form, the CDR3 reads TGTGCTCTTGGGGACCTTTCCTGGAACTGGGGGATGTACACCGATAAACTCATCTTT.

This clone is labeled medium-sized (0.01 to 0.1%). In the same sample, other DNA sequences code for this CDR3. The chain combines TRDV3 with TRDJ1; 9 bases line up with TRDD3. The CDR3 has 16 residues. V trimming: 5 bases; J trimming: 1 base; junction bases outside the gene matches: 14. Germline CDR1 and CDR2: TVYSNPD and GDNSRS (reference sequence). The CDR3 DNA reads TGTGCCCTCCCCAGAACTGGGGGAGATACCACCGATAAACTCATCTTT. It is translated as CALPRTGGDTTDKLIF.

Notes on this clone: A far more abundant clone sits one base away, making this likely a read error. The identical CDR3 is also encoded by other nucleotide sequences in the sample. V usage is TRDV2 and J usage is TRDJ1, with 13 bases lining up with TRDD3. The germline CDR1 and CDR2 sequences are GEAIGNYY and EKD. V was clipped by 4 bases and J by 0 bases; unmatched bases: 16. The CDR3 loop spans 20 amino acids. The CDR3 loop reads CACDTVATGGYGGYTDKLIF. DNA for the CDR3: TGTGCCTGTGATACCGTCGCTACTGGGGGATACGGAGGGTACACCGATAAACTCATCTTT.

Regarding this clone: The protein that TCRdb holds for this DNA derives from a much larger clone and differs from the translated DNA at residue 8, which likely indicates a read error; the protein shown here is translated from the DNA. The CDR3 region has the DNA TGTGCCTGTGACACTCTGGGGGAAGGAAAGTACACCGATAAACTCATCTTT. Translation gives CACDTLGEGKYTDKLIF. The chain employs TRDV2 and TRDJ1, with 8 bases fitting TRDD3. Germline V CDR1 and CDR2: GEAIGNYY, EKD. The CDR3 has 17 amino acids. Losses at the gene ends were 1 base for V and 0 bases for J; bases not matched to a gene: 9.

To note about this clone: This probably arose from a read error, given a far larger clone one base away. Other DNA variants within this sample encode the same CDR3. The chain combines TRDV2 with TRDJ1; D is unresolved. Trimming left V 4 bases short and J 3 bases short, with 14 bases between. The CDR3 runs 14 residues. The germline gives CDR1 GEAIGNYY, CDR2 EKD. CDR3 sequence (DNA): TGTGCCTGTGATACCGTCGCGCTACCCGATAAACTCATCTTT. Protein sequence: CACDTVALPDKLIF.

This clone qualifies as medium-sized (0.01 to 0.1%). This chain joins TRDV2 and TRDJ1; 13 bases line up with TRDD3. V lost 3 bases, J lost 0 bases, and 6 bases stayed unmatched. Germline CDR1 and CDR2: GEAIGNYY and EKD. This CDR3 contains 17 residues. CDR3 in amino acids: CACDALLGDTYTDKLIF. The CDR3 coding sequence is TGTGCCTGTGACGCATTACTGGGGGATACGTACACCGATAAACTCATCTTT.